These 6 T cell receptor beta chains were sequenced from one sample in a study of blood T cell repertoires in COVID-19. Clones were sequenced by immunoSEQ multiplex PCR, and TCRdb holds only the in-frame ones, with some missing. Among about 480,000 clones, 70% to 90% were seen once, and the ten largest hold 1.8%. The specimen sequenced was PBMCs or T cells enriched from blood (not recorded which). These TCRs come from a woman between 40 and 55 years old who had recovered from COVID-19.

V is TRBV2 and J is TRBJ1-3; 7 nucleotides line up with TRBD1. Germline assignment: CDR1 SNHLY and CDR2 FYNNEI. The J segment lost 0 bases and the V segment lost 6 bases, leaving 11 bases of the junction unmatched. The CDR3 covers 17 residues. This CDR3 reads CASRTWGQSPSGNTIYF. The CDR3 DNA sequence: TGTGCCAGCAGGACATGGGGACAGTCCCCCTCTGGAAACACCATATATTTT.

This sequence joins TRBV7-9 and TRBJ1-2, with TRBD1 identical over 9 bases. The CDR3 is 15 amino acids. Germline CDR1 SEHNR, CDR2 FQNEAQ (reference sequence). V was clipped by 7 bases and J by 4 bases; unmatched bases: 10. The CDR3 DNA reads TGTGCCAGCACCTTGGCAACGGGACAGGGCTATGGCTACACCTTC. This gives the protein CASTLATGQGYGYTF.

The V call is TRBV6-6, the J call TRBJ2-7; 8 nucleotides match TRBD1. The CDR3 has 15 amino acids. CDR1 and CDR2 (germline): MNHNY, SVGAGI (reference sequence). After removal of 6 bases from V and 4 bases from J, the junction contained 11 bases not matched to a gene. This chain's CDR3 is CASRLRRTGTYEQYF. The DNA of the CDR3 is TGTGCCAGCAGGCTACGCCGGACAGGGACTTACGAGCAGTACTTC.

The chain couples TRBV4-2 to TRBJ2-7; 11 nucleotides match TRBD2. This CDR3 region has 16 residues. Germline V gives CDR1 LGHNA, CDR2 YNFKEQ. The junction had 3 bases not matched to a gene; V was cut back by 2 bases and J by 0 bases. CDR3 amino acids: CASSQPGTSGSYEQYF. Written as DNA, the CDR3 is TGTGCCAGCAGCCAACCCGGGACTAGCGGCTCCTACGAGCAGTACTTC.

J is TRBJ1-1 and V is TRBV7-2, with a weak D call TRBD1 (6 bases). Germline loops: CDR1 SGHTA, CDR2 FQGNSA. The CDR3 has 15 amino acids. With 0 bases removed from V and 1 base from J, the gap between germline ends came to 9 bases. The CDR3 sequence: CASSLAPGENTEAFF. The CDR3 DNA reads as TGTGCCAGCAGCTTAGCCCCAGGGGAGAACACTGAAGCTTTCTTT.

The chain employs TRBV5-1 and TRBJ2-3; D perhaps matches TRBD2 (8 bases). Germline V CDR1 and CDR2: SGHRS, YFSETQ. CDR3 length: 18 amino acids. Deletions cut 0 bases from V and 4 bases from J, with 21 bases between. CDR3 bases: TGCGCCAGCAGCTTGGATCCCCCAGGGGGGACTAGATCAGATACGCAGTATTTT. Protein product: CASSLDPPGGTRSDTQYF.